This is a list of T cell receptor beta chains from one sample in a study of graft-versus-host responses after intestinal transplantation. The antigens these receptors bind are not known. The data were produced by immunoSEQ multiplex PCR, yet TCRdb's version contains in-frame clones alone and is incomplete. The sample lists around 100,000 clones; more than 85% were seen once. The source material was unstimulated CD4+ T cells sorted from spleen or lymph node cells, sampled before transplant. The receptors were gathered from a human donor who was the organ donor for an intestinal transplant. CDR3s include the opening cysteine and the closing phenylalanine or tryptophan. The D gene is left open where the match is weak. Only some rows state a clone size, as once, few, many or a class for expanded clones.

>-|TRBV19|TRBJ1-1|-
CASSIGGNTEAFF
TGTGCCAGTAGTATCGGAGGGAACACTGAAGCTTTCTTT
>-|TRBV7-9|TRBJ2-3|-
CASSSLAEGGVTQYF
TGTGCCAGCAGCTCCTTAGCCGAGGGGGGTGTTACGCAGTATTTT
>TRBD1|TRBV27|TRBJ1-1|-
CASSLRQGNTEAFF
TGTGCCAGCAGTTTACGACAGGGGAACACTGAAGCTTTCTTT
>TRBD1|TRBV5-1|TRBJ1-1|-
CASSLGTGQGAGEAFF
TGCGCCAGCAGCTTGGGTACGGGCCAGGGGGCTGGTGAAGCTTTCTTT
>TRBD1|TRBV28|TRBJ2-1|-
CASRGQESYNEQFF
TGTGCCAGCAGGGGACAGGAAAGTTACAATGAGCAGTTCTTC
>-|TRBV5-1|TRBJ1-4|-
CASSPSSGVVSEKLFF
TGCGCCAGCAGCCCTTCGTCCGGGGTGGTGAGTGAAAAACTGTTTTTT
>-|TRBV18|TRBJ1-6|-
CASSPNPPGPYNSPLHF
TGTGCCAGCTCTCCGAACCCGCCAGGGCCCTATAATTCACCCCTCCACTTT
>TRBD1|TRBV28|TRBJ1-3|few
CASTTTGRNTIYF
TGTGCCAGCACCACGACAGGGCGAAACACCATATATTTT
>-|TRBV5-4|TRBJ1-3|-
CASSPRGTSGNTIYF
TGTGCCAGCAGCCCCAGGGGAACCTCTGGAAACACCATATATTTT
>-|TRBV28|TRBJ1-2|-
CASSLTTGNSYGYTF
TGTGCCAGCAGCCTTACGACAGGAAATTCCTATGGCTACACCTTC
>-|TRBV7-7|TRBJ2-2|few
CASSVGPTGELFF
TGTGCCAGCAGCGTTGGACCGACCGGGGAGCTGTTTTTT
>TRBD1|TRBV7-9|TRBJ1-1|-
CASSRTGGPNTEAFF
TGTGCCAGCAGCCGGACAGGGGGGCCGAACACTGAAGCTTTCTTT
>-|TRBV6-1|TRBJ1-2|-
CAARQATYGYTF
TGTGCCGCTCGACAGGCGACATATGGCTACACCTTC
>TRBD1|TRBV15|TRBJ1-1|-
CATSTSGGNTEAFF
TGTGCCACCAGCACCTCAGGGGGGAACACTGAAGCTTTCTTT
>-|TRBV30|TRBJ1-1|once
CASGQGLVAFF
TGTGCCTCGGGGCAGGGGTTGGTGGCTTTCTTT
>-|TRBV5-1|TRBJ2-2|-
CASSLMPRGTGELFF
TGCGCCAGCAGCTTGATGCCCAGAGGGACCGGGGAGCTGTTTTTT
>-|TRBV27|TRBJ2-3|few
CASSLIDSTDTQYF
TGTGCCAGCAGTTTAATAGACAGCACAGATACGCAGTATTTT
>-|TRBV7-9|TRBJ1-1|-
CASSPGISTVGFF
TGTGCCAGCAGCCCGGGGATCTCAACGGTGGGTTTCTTT
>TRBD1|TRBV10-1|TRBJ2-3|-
CASSGQGADTQYF
TGCGCCAGCAGTGGGCAGGGGGCAGATACGCAGTATTTT
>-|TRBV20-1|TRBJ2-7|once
CSAGRQGNF
TGCAGTGCTGGGAGGCAGGGCAACTTC
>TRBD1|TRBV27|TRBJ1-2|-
CASSLGQGYYGYTF
TGTGCCAGCAGTTTAGGACAGGGGTACTATGGCTACACCTTC
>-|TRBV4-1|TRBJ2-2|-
CASSQDLGRGELFF
TGCGCCAGCAGCCAAGATTTAGGCCGCGGGGAGCTGTTTTTT
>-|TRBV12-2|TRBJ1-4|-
CASRLVSPNEKLFF
TGTGCAAGTCGCTTAGTGTCTCCTAATGAAAAACTGTTTTTT
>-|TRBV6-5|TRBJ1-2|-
CASEDSGDYGYTF
TGTGCCAGCGAGGACTCGGGAGACTATGGCTACACCTTC
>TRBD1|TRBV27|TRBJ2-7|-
CASSFSQGHNEQYF
TGTGCCAGCAGTTTTTCACAGGGGCATAACGAGCAGTACTTC
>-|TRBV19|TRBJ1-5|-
CASSFSVQPQHF
TGTGCCAGTAGTTTTTCCGTCCAGCCCCAGCATTTT
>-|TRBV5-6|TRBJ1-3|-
CASSTANSGNTIYF
TGTGCCAGCAGTACAGCTAACTCTGGAAACACCATATATTTT
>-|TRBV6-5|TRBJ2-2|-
CASRSRGANTGELFF
TGTGCCAGCCGTTCAAGGGGGGCGAACACCGGGGAGCTGTTTTTT
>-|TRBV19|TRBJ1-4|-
CASSVGQFTTNEKLFF
TGTGCCAGTAGTGTCGGACAGTTCACAACTAATGAAAAACTGTTTTTT
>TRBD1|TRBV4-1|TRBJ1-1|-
CASSPYHRGMNTEAFF
TGCGCCAGCAGCCCTTACCACAGGGGCATGAACACTGAAGCTTTCTTT
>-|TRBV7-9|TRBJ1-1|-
CASQVIGKSEAFF
TGTGCCAGCCAGGTAATTGGGAAGTCTGAAGCTTTCTTT
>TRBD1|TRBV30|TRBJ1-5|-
CAWSDRGDQPQHF
TGTGCCTGGAGTGACAGGGGAGATCAGCCCCAGCATTTT
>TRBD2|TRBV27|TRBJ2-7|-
CASSLVAGGPLTYEQYF
TGTGCCAGCAGTTTAGTAGCGGGGGGGCCACTAACCTACGAGCAGTACTTC
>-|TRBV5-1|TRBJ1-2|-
CASSTGKDNPYGYTF
TGCGCCAGCAGTACCGGGAAGGACAACCCCTATGGCTACACCTTC
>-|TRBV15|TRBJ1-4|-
CATSRDGGDGEKLFF
TGTGCCACCAGCAGAGATGGCGGGGATGGTGAAAAACTGTTTTTT
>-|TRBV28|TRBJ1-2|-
CASSLSDRIRGYGYTF
TGTGCCAGCAGCTTATCCGACAGGATACGCGGCTATGGCTACACCTTC
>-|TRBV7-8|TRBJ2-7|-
CASSGGTASYEQYF
TGTGCCAGCAGTGGTGGGACTGCATCCTACGAGCAGTACTTC
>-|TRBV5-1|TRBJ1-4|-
CASSLTPTGLGEKLFF
TGCGCCAGCAGCTTGACCCCTACAGGGCTGGGGGAAAAACTGTTTTTT
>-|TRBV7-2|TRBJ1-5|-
CASSPQQINQPQHF
TGTGCCAGCAGCCCACAGCAGATCAATCAGCCCCAGCATTTT
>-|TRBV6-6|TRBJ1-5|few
CASRAPSNQPQHF
TGTGCCAGCAGGGCTCCGAGCAATCAGCCCCAGCATTTT